The present TCR beta chain was sequenced within a study of cytomegalovirus exposure and HLA in healthy donors. This clone was picked up a small number of times. Its antigen is currently unknown. Between the trimmed V and J ends, which lost 0 bases and 5 bases, there was a span of 10 bases. This CDR3 spans 13 amino acids. Per the germline V gene, CDR1 is GTSNPN and CDR2 is SVGIG (reference sequence). Study conclusions and caveats: A previous analysis found most TCR beta V segments productive roughly 90% or roughly 30% of the time. A missense DCLRE1C variant was associated with V- and J-gene trimming of TCR beta chains in a later analysis, and an independent cohort replicated the association.

Researchers ran the PCR with 60 Vbeta and 13 Jbeta primers. TCRdb keeps only in-frame clones here, not all; method: immunoSEQ multiplex PCR. The sample records a few hundred thousand clones, 80% to 90% being singletons. The source is a woman aged 18 to 35 in good health and CMV-seronegative. Sequencing was carried out using PBMCs. This chain connects TRBV30 to TRBJ1-1; D not certain. The CDR3 DNA sequence: TGTGCCTGGAGTGTACCATCGGGGACTGAAGCTTTCTTT. Translated: CAWSVPSGTEAFF.